One and the same sample provided the 21 T cell receptor beta chains below, sequenced in a study of T cells in Graves' hyperthyroidism and ophthalmopathy. Amplification yielded TCR beta CDR3 regions, with RNA transcripts as the source. The primer set for the first-round RT-PCR of the TCR CDR3 was HTBI. TCRdb re-called the multiplex PCR reads through MiXCR, storing one row per CDR3 protein. This repertoire shows approximately 700,000 distinct CDR3 sequences, about 45% found once; its top ten account for 6.5% to 9%. The source material was peripheral blood or thyroid tissue (not recorded which). All receptors come from an adult man with Graves' disease, either hyperthyroidism or ophthalmopathy (not recorded which).

This clonotype was counted ten times or more. The junction and the germline gene differ at one end; a read error may be behind it. The chain has TRBV12-3 or TRBV12-4 and TRBJ1-2; weak D call: TRBD1 (5 bases). CDR3 length: 13 amino acids. This CDR3 is CASSLGTGYGYTF. The CDR3 coding sequence is TGTGCCAGCAGCTTAGGGACGGGCTATGGCTACACCTTC.

The chain employs TRBV6-5 and TRBJ1-3, with D unclear. Trimming pared 7 bases from V and 4 bases from J, leaving 11 bases between. The CDR3 runs 13 residues. CDR1 and CDR2 from the germline V gene are MNHEY and SVGAGI. As DNA, the CDR3 is TGTGCCAGCAAGACCCCTGCCGGAAACACCATATATTTT. This translates into CASKTPAGNTIYF.

This clonotype was seen repeatedly, ten times or more. The chain carries TRBV6-6 and TRBJ2-5; possible D gene TRBD2, 5 bases. The CDR3 has 13 amino acids. Germline loops: CDR1 MNHNY, CDR2 SVGAGI (reference sequence). Between the trimmed V and J ends, which lost 5 bases and 4 bases, there was a span of 11 bases. Here the CDR3 DNA reads TGTGCCAGCAGTGATCGGGAAGGAGAGACCCAGTACTTC. Its protein product is CASSDREGETQYF.

This clonotype was observed a handful of times. The chain is built from TRBV13 and TRBJ1-2; D may be TRBD1 (5 bases). The CDR3 is 13 residues long. In germline, CDR1 is PRHDT, CDR2 FYEKMQ (reference sequence). Trimming removed 5 bases at V and 6 bases at J, with 13 bases between. CDR3 region: CASSARDPDGYTF. The CDR3 DNA follows: TGTGCCAGCAGCGCAAGGGACCCGGATGGCTACACCTTC.

At least ten counts were recorded for this clonotype. The V gene is TRBV7-3, the J gene TRBJ1-6; no definite D call. The V gene's germline CDR1 is SGHTA and CDR2 FQGTGA. V was shortened by 6 bases and J by 6 bases, with 9 bases between the two germline ends. This CDR3 is built from 13 residues. CDR3 sequence (DNA): TGTGCCAGCAGTCGACGGTCTAATTCACCCCTCCACTTT. Protein sequence: CASSRRSNSPLHF.

The chain combines TRBV11-2 with TRBJ2-7; D perhaps matches TRBD2 (6 bases). Germline CDR1 and CDR2: SGHAT and FQNNGV. CDR3 length equals 16 residues. With 0 bases removed from V and 2 bases from J, the gap between germline ends came to 14 bases. This CDR3 is CASSLDPGLPAYEQYF. The CDR3 nucleotides are TGTGCCAGCAGCTTAGACCCGGGACTCCCCGCCTACGAGCAGTACTTC. Drawing the rest from reference TRBV11-2 and TRBJ2-7, the complete variable domain is EAGVAQSPRYKIIEKRQSVAFWCNPISGHATLYWYQQILGQGPKLLIQFQNNGVVDDSQLPKDRFSAERLKGVDSTLKIQPAKLEDSAVYLCASSLDPGLPAYEQYFGPGTRLTVT.

This clonotype was picked up a small number of times. The junction does not match germline at one end; this may be a read error. The genes are TRBV12-3 or TRBV12-4 and TRBJ1-6, with 10 nucleotides matching TRBD1. The CDR3 length is 15 residues. The CDR3 loop reads CASSFRQGAGSPLHF. Here the CDR3 DNA reads TGCGCCAGCAGCTTCCGACAGGGGGCAGGTTCACCCCTCCACTTT.

This clonotype has a handful of counts. The V and J genes are TRBV7-2 and TRBJ1-1; TRBD1 matches 8 bases. The CDR3 has 16 residues. The V gene end was trimmed by 4 bases and the J gene end by 2 bases; junction bases not matched to a gene: 9. The germline V gene has CDR1 SGHTA and CDR2 FQGNSA. CDR3 in amino acids: CASSYRQGPPNTEAFF. The CDR3 DNA sequence: TGTGCCAGCAGCTACCGACAGGGGCCTCCAAACACTGAAGCTTTCTTT.

This chain uses TRBV20-1 with TRBJ1-2; D is unresolved. Germline CDR1 DFQATT, CDR2 SNEGSKA (reference sequence). The V end was cut by 0 bases, the J end by 0 bases, with 11 bases between. The CDR3 spans 15 residues. This CDR3 is CSARDLAGTNYGYTF. The CDR3 DNA reads as TGCAGTGCTAGAGATCTAGCGGGAACTAACTATGGCTACACCTTC.

The table lists this clonotype with many counts. The chain has TRBV10-1 and TRBJ2-7, with D possibly matching TRBD1 (6 bases). Germline V gene lookup returns CDR1 WNHNN and CDR2 SYGVQD (reference sequence). V lost 4 bases to trimming and J lost 6 bases, with 13 bases between them. The CDR3 is 13 amino acids. The CDR3 DNA is TGCGCCAGCAGTGTACCAGGGGCCAGCGAGCAGTACTTC. As protein: CASSVPGASEQYF.

This clonotype was observed once. The chain recombines TRBV11-1 with TRBJ2-7; no reliable D call. The CDR3 sequence is 14 residues long. V lost 1 base, J lost 7 bases, and 14 bases lay in between. Germline lookup yields CDR1 SGHAT and CDR2 FQDESV (reference sequence). The CDR3 DNA reads TGTGCCAGCAGCTTAGGGGGAAAATGGTGGGAGCAGTACTTC. This codes for CASSLGGKWWEQYF.

The V gene is TRBV20-1, the J gene TRBJ2-7; 10 bases agree with TRBD2. CDR1 is DFQATT, CDR2 SNEGSKA, per germline (reference sequence). The CDR3 sequence is 13 residues long. The CDR3 here is CRGAGGSAYEQYF. DNA for the CDR3: TGCAGGGGAGCGGGAGGGTCCGCCTACGAGCAGTACTTC.

The rearrangement joins TRBV7-9 to TRBJ2-7, with 7 bases aligning to TRBD2. The germline gives CDR1 SEHNR, CDR2 FQNEAQ (reference sequence). V shed 0 bases, J shed 4 bases, and the junction held 6 bases outside the gene matches. This CDR3 has 15 amino acids. CDR3 residues: CASSLAGGPMYEQYF. The CDR3 region has the DNA TGTGCCAGCAGCTTAGCGGGAGGGCCAATGTACGAGCAGTACTTC.

The gene calls are TRBV18 and TRBJ1-2; no clear D. This CDR3 is 14 amino acids long. V was trimmed by 2 bases and J by 1 base, leaving 8 bases between them. CDR1 and CDR2 from the germline V gene are KGHSH and LQKENI. In DNA, the CDR3 is TGTGCCAGCTCACCAGCCAACAGTAACTATGGCTACACCTTC. Its translation: CASSPANSNYGYTF.

This clonotype was detected many times. The genes are TRBV10-3 and TRBJ2-7; TRBD2 might be the D (6 bases). The CDR3 has 14 amino acids. Trimming pared 3 bases from V and 6 bases from J, leaving 15 bases between. Germline assignment: CDR1 ENHRY and CDR2 SYGVKD. CDR3 DNA sequence: TGTGCCATCAGTGATTGGGGGGAGCCAGGCGAGCAGTACTTC. Its translation: CAISDWGEPGEQYF.

This clonotype was found a few times. V and J are TRBV7-9 and TRBJ1-1; no reliable D call. Trimming took off 1 base at V and 1 base at J, with 13 bases between the two ends. The CDR3 has 16 amino acids. Germline V gene data show CDR1 as SEHNR and CDR2 as FQNEAQ (reference sequence). CDR3: CASSLVVGRPNTEAFF. DNA for the CDR3: TGTGCCAGCAGCTTAGTTGTCGGCAGGCCGAACACTGAAGCTTTCTTT.

This clonotype was observed at least ten times. This chain links TRBV2 with TRBJ1-6; 11 nucleotides align to TRBD1. Germline V gives CDR1 SNHLY, CDR2 FYNNEI. After removal of 6 bases from V and 7 bases from J, the junction contained 5 bases not matched to a gene. The CDR3 sequence is 15 residues long. The CDR3 loop is CASRGTGGGNSPLHF. CDR3 nucleotide sequence: TGTGCCAGCAGGGGGACAGGGGGAGGAAATTCACCCCTCCACTTT.

The chain has TRBV2 and TRBJ1-2, with a weak D call TRBD1 (6 bases). Between the trimmed V and J ends, which lost 7 bases and 1 base, there was a span of 16 bases. From germline, CDR1 is SNHLY and CDR2 FYNNEI. CDR3 length equals 15 residues. This CDR3 reads CASTFAMDSNYGYTF. The CDR3 bases are TGTGCCAGCACCTTCGCAATGGACAGTAACTATGGCTACACCTTC.

The chain recombines TRBV24-1 with TRBJ1-5; TRBD1 matches at 9 bases. The CDR3 extends over 18 amino acids. CDR1 KGHDR and CDR2 SFDVKD come from the germline V gene. Trimming removed 5 bases from V and 0 bases from J; junction bases left unmatched: 10. The CDR3 DNA reads as TGTGCCACCAGTGCGGGCCAGACAGGGGGATCTAGCAATCAGCCCCAGCATTTT. Amino acid sequence: CATSAGQTGGSSNQPQHF.

The rearrangement links TRBV20-1 to TRBJ2-5, with 7 bases aligning to TRBD2. J gave up 1 base and V 2 bases, and 7 bases lay outside the gene matches. Germline V gene data show CDR1 as DFQATT and CDR2 as SNEGSKA (reference sequence). The CDR3 is 15 residues long. CDR3 protein: CSARQGGRLQETQYF. CDR3 nucleotide sequence: TGCAGTGCTAGACAGGGCGGGAGACTCCAAGAGACCCAGTACTTC.

The chain links TRBV7-8 to TRBJ2-7, with D uncertain. The CDR3 covers 14 residues. The V and J ends lost 1 base and 1 base respectively, with 8 bases between them. Germline CDR1 and CDR2: SGHVS and FQNEAQ. The CDR3 DNA follows: TGTGCCAGCAGCTTAGGCATGATTTCCTACGAGCAGTACTTC. Translating it yields CASSLGMISYEQYF.